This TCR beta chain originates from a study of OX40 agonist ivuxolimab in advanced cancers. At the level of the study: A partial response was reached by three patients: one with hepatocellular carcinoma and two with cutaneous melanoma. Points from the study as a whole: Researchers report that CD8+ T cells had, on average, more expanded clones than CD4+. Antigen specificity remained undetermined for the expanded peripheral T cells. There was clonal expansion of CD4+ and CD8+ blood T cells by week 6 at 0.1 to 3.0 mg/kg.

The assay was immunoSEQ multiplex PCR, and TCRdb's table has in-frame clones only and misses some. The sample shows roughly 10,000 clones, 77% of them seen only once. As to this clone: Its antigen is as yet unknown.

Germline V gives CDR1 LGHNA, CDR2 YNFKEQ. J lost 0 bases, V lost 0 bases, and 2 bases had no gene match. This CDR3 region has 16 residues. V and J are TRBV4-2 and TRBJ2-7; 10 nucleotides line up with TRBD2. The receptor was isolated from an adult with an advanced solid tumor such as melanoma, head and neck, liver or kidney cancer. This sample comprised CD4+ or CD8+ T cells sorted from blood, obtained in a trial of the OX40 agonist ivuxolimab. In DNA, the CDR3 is TGTGCCAGCAGCCAAGAGGCTAGCGGGAGCTCCTACGAGCAGTACTTC. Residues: CASSQEASGSSYEQYF.